Listed here are 15 T cell receptor beta chains from one sample, sequenced in a study of blood T cells in healthy people across ages. The second PCR ran roughly 7 to 11 cycles with a sample-barcoded 5' primer and J-beta primers. One entry per CDR3 protein, called by TCRdb with MiXCR from the 5' RACE reads. The repertoire holds 1.5 million to 2 million distinct CDR3 sequences, with less than 50% as singletons. Sequencing was carried out using blood. The receptors originated from a woman in her 40s in good health.

CDR3 in amino acids: CASSLAVAGAHNEQFF. Here the CDR3 DNA reads TGTGCCAGCAGCTTAGCAGTAGCGGGGGCTCACAATGAGCAGTTCTTC. The chain couples TRBV11-2 to TRBJ2-1, with 9 bases identical to TRBD2. The CDR3 has 16 amino acids. V was pared by 1 base and J by 5 bases, with 6 bases of the junction left unmatched. Germline V gene data show CDR1 as SGHAT and CDR2 as FQNNGV.

This clonotype showed up just a few times. The rearrangement links TRBV12-3 or TRBV12-4 to TRBJ1-2; D is uncertain. V lost 3 bases, J lost 7 bases, and 12 bases lay in between. There are 13 residues in the CDR3. The CDR3 region is CASSLVPYAGYTF. As DNA, the CDR3 is TGTGCCAGCAGTTTGGTCCCCTACGCTGGCTACACCTTC.

The chain joins TRBV28 to TRBJ1-6; D perhaps matches TRBD1 (6 bases). There are 13 residues in the CDR3. Germline CDR1 MDHEN, CDR2 SYDVKM. V lost 5 bases and J 13 bases, leaving 15 bases between the germline ends. CDR3 protein: CASSVGQTGPLHF. CDR3 DNA: TGTGCCAGCAGTGTAGGACAGACAGGTCCCCTCCACTTT.

The genes are TRBV20-1 and TRBJ1-2, with 10 bases lining up with TRBD1. The CDR3 is 14 residues long. Germline CDR1 is DFQATT and CDR2 is SNEGSKA (reference sequence). The trim removed 6 bases at V and 4 bases at J, leaving 8 bases unmatched. CDR3 DNA: TGCAGTGCGACCGGGACAGGGGTGCTCTATGGCTACACCTTC. Translating gives CSATGTGVLYGYTF.

V and J are TRBV28 and TRBJ1-5, with a tentative D call TRBD1 (5 bases). This CDR3 spans 14 amino acids. Deletions cut 7 bases from V and 2 bases from J, with 12 bases between. Germline CDR1 and CDR2: MDHEN and SYDVKM. The CDR3 reads CASNRRVGNQPQHF. In nucleotides, the CDR3 is TGTGCCAGCAATCGCAGGGTTGGCAATCAGCCCCAGCATTTT.

In its sample, this clonotype was seen a few times. The chain is built from TRBV3-1 and TRBJ2-5, with D possibly matching TRBD1 (5 bases). V was trimmed by 7 bases and J by 2 bases, leaving 26 bases between them. The germline gives CDR1 LGHDT, CDR2 YNNKEL (reference sequence). This CDR3 is built from 18 residues. CDR3 bases: TGTGCCAGCACCTTCAGAGTAGGTACAGGAAACGCACAAGAGACCCAGTACTTC. It yields the protein CASTFRVGTGNAQETQYF.

The V call is TRBV14, the J call TRBJ2-5, with a weak D call TRBD2 (6 bases). Per the germline V gene, CDR1 is SGHDN and CDR2 is FVKESK. The CDR3 loop spans 18 amino acids. V shed 4 bases and J shed 2 bases, with 23 bases lying between them. CDR3 sequence (DNA): TGTGCCAGCAGCCCCGGAAGTGGACTAAAACTATTACAAGAGACCCAGTACTTC. Translated, it gives CASSPGSGLKLLQETQYF.

This clonotype was seen only once. This may stem from a read error, because a much larger clone lies one nucleotide away. The V and J genes are TRBV28 and TRBJ2-3, with D possibly TRBD1 on 6 matching bases. Germline assignment: CDR1 MDHEN and CDR2 SYDVKM. CDR3 length equals 16 residues. V was shortened by 6 bases and J by 2 bases, with 18 bases between the two germline ends. DNA for the CDR3: TGTGCCAGCAGGCCCCGGGACATGGAGTTCACAGATACGCAGTATTTT. Amino acid sequence: CASRPRDMEFTDTQYF.

The V gene is TRBV20-1, the J gene TRBJ2-1, with D maybe TRBD2 (6 bases). The V gene's germline CDR1 is DFQATT and CDR2 SNEGSKA (reference sequence). The CDR3 sequence is 15 residues long. Trimming removed 6 bases from V and 6 bases from J, with 21 bases in between. Here the CDR3 DNA reads TGCAGTGCGGAGGGGCGGCAGGGAACGGTCAATGAGCAGTTCTTC. Translating it yields CSAEGRQGTVNEQFF.

The genes are TRBV2 and TRBJ2-7; tentative D call: TRBD1 (9 bases). The CDR3 covers 16 residues. The germline V and J ends were trimmed by 6 bases and 8 bases, with 26 bases remaining between them. CDR1 and CDR2 from the germline V gene are SNHLY and FYNNEI. The CDR3 DNA is TGTGCCAGCAGCTTGGCACAGGGGGCCTTAGCGGGGAAGCAGTACTTC. It yields the protein CASSLAQGALAGKQYF.

In its sample, this clonotype was seen a few times. The chain recombines TRBV9 with TRBJ2-7, with D perhaps TRBD2 (7 bases). Germline V gene sequence: CDR1 SGDLS, CDR2 YYNGEE. The CDR3 consists of 17 residues. The ends were cut back, 0 bases at V and 5 bases at J, with 21 bases in the middle. CDR3 DNA sequence: TGTGCCAGCAGCGTAGATGGCGCGGGGGCCCCACGAAACGAGCAGTACTTC. This translates into CASSVDGAGAPRNEQYF.

The chain combines TRBV28 with TRBJ2-2, with 7 bases identical to TRBD2. This CDR3 spans 15 amino acids. With V trimmed by 3 bases and J by 6 bases, 7 bases remained unmatched. Germline V gene lookup returns CDR1 MDHEN and CDR2 SYDVKM. CDR3 amino acids: CASSLGLLRAGELFF. Here the CDR3 DNA reads TGTGCCAGCAGTTTGGGACTACTCCGGGCCGGGGAGCTGTTTTTT.

The chain recombines TRBV20-1 with TRBJ2-7; 10 bases are a match to TRBD2. CDR3 length: 16 amino acids. From germline, CDR1 is DFQATT and CDR2 SNEGSKA (reference sequence). Losses at the gene ends were 3 bases for V and 3 bases for J; bases not matched to a gene: 11. The CDR3 nucleotides are TGCAGTGCTAGCCGGGACAGCGGGGGGGCTTTCTACGAGCAGTACTTC. Translating it yields CSASRDSGGAFYEQYF.

This sequence joins TRBV4-1 and TRBJ2-1, with a tentative D call TRBD1 (6 bases). V lost 0 bases and J lost 2, with 14 bases in between. The CDR3 runs 17 residues. The germline V gene has CDR1 MGHRA and CDR2 YSYEKL. CDR3 DNA sequence: TGCGCCAGCAGCCAAGACGGGGTTCAGGGGCCCTACAATGAGCAGTTCTTC. This encodes CASSQDGVQGPYNEQFF.

This clonotype has more than one count but fewer than ten. This chain uses TRBV7-9 with TRBJ1-2, with 7 bases matching TRBD1. The V gene's germline CDR1 is SEHNR and CDR2 FQNEAQ (reference sequence). This CDR3 has 14 residues. Trimming removed 4 bases from V and 8 bases from J; junction bases left unmatched: 10. CDR3 nucleotide sequence: TGTGCCAGCAGCTCGGATATCACAGGGGACGGCTACACCTTC. Protein: CASSSDITGDGYTF.